The sequence of this TCR beta chain was determined in a study of cytomegalovirus exposure and HLA in healthy donors. Study results and limitations: Cytomegalovirus association was listed for roughly 160 TCR beta chains. The classifier reportedly diagnosed cytomegalovirus status with high sensitivity and specificity.

Some clones are missing from TCRdb's copy, which holds only in-frame ones; the method was immunoSEQ multiplex PCR. The sample shows about 400,000 clones, about nine tenths of them seen only once. A word on this clone: The antigen is unknown.

An approximately 130-subject validation cohort, separate from the roughly 700-subject first cohort, supplied the donors. This clonotype was sampled from a woman aged 18-29 years in good health and CMV-seronegative. The sample taken for sequencing was PBMCs.

The CDR3 DNA reads as TGTGCCAGCAGTCTAAGGTCAGACAGTGAAGCTTTCTTT. Translation gives CASSLRSDSEAFF. The chain links TRBV28 to TRBJ1-1; maybe TRBD1 (5 bases). Germline CDR1 reads MDHEN; CDR2 reads SYDVKM. The V gene lost 5 bases and the J gene lost 7 bases, with 14 bases spanning the gap. CDR3 length: 13 amino acids.